This TCR beta chain was identified in a study of CD8+CD57+ T cells in acquired aplastic anemia. At the level of the study: The DNA of sorted CD4+ and CD8+ cells averaged roughly 3 ug.

According to the study, genomic DNA was the template for TCR beta VDJ and CDR3 profiling. TCRdb passed the reads through MiXCR, listing each CDR3 protein once. The profile shows 200,000 or so distinct CDR3 sequences, around three fifths of them singletons. Points on this clonotype: Its specificity is unknown.

Whole-study results and caveats: Patients and controls had CD8+ Simpson's diversity values that were not significantly distinct. Patients and controls had in common twenty-nine CD8+ CDR3 sequences.

The V and J ends lost 5 bases and 5 bases respectively, with 10 bases between them. This CDR3 comprises 13 residues. The gene calls are TRBV12-3 or TRBV12-4 and TRBJ1-5; D unresolved. Sequencing was done on a sample of sorted CD4+, CD8+, or CD8+CD57+ T cells (not recorded which) from PBMCs. This TCR derives from a human donor with severe aplastic anemia or a healthy control (not recorded which). CDR3 amino acids: CASSVGMDQPQHF. CDR3 DNA sequence: TGTGCCAGCAGTGTAGGGATGGATCAGCCCCAGCATTTT.